Following are 14 T cell receptor beta chains from one sample sequenced in a study of blood T cell repertoires in COVID-19. The protocol was immunoSEQ multiplex PCR, while the TCRdb copy is restricted to in-frame clones and leaves out a portion. The repertoire holds about 480,000 clones, with 75% to 90% as singletons. Material for sequencing was peripheral blood. The receptors stem from a man aged 18 to 29 with COVID-19, enrolled during active disease.

This chain joins TRBV2 and TRBJ1-5; D not resolved. CDR3 length: 16 amino acids. Deletions cut 5 bases from V and 9 bases from J, with 23 bases between. Germline values: CDR1 SNHLY, CDR2 FYNNEI. CDR3 region: CASSLTIAGKLLPQHF. The CDR3 DNA follows: TGTGCCAGCAGTCTCACCATAGCGGGGAAGCTCCTGCCCCAGCATTTT.

The rearrangement links TRBV5-1 to TRBJ1-1, with 9 bases lining up with TRBD1. Germline loops: CDR1 SGHRS, CDR2 YFSETQ. With V trimmed by 4 bases and J by 8 bases, 6 bases remained unmatched. The CDR3 runs to 13 residues. The CDR3, as DNA: TGCGCCAGCAGCCCGGGACAGGGACTCGAAGCTTTCTTT. This codes for CASSPGQGLEAFF.

The rearrangement joins TRBV3-1 (or the pseudogene TRBV3-2) to TRBJ2-3; TRBD2 is a possible D gene (6 bases). Germline-derived CDR1 and CDR2 are LGHDT and YNNKEL (reference sequence). V was trimmed by 6 bases and J by 4 bases, leaving 11 bases between them. The CDR3 runs 13 residues. CDR3 coding DNA: TGTGCCAGCAGTCTGACTAGTTCAGATACGCAGTATTTT. This translates into CASSLTSSDTQYF.

Of note for this clone: The CDR3 does not close with the conserved phenylalanine or tryptophan, likely indicating a read error. No DNA is shown, since the ends of the CDR3 on it are uncertain; the CDR3 is the one TCRdb lists. The chain carries TRBV28 and TRBJ1-1. Germline V gives CDR1 MDHEN, CDR2 SYDVKM. The CDR3 spans 10 amino acids, including both terminal residues. The CDR3: CASSFVQLIG.

The chain couples TRBV13 to TRBJ2-4; possibly TRBD2 for D (6 bases). The CDR3 has 19 residues. Germline V gives CDR1 PRHDT, CDR2 FYEKMQ (reference sequence). Trimming left V 2 bases short and J 0 bases short, with 20 bases between. The CDR3 here is CASSLSGTQGARAKNIQYF. In DNA form, the CDR3 reads TGTGCCAGCAGCTTATCCGGGACTCAAGGGGCTAGAGCCAAAAACATTCAGTACTTC.

This clone has only a few counts. The chain combines TRBV6-6 with TRBJ1-2; 9 nucleotides align to TRBD1. Germline CDR1 MNHNY, CDR2 SVGAGI (reference sequence). The CDR3 runs to 16 residues. J gave up 3 bases and V 0 bases, and 5 bases lay outside the gene matches. In DNA form, the CDR3 reads TGTGCCAGCAGTTACTCGGGGGACAGGGCCGACTATGGCTACACCTTC. The encoded protein is CASSYSGDRADYGYTF.

The V call is TRBV18, the J call TRBJ1-1; perhaps TRBD1 as D (5 bases). V lost 5 bases, J lost 1 base, and 8 bases lay in between. Germline CDR1 and CDR2: KGHSH and LQKENI. The CDR3 length is 13 residues. CDR3: CASSYDRNTEAFF. DNA for the CDR3: TGTGCCAGCTCATACGACAGGAACACTGAAGCTTTCTTT.

The chain combines TRBV12-5 with TRBJ2-7; TRBD1 matches 8 bases. Germline V gene sequence: CDR1 LGHNT, CDR2 FRNRAP. The CDR3 loop spans 14 amino acids. Trimming took 5 bases from V and 4 from J; bases not matched to a gene: 7. The CDR3 DNA reads TGTGCTAGTGGTCGGACAGGGCTTTATTACGAGCAGTACTTC. Encoded protein: CASGRTGLYYEQYF. The variable domain in full, with the rest retrieved from reference TRBV12-5 and TRBJ2-7, is DARVTQTPRHKVTEMGQEVTMRCQPILGHNTVFWYRQTMMQGLELLAYFRNRAPLDDSGMPKDRFSAEMPDATLATLKIQPSEPRDSAVYFCASGRTGLYYEQYFGPGTRLTVT.

This clone showed up just once. The rearrangement uses TRBV6-6 and TRBJ2-3; D perhaps matches TRBD2 (5 bases). V was cut by 6 bases and J by 6 bases, with 16 bases left in between. CDR1 is MNHNY, CDR2 SVGAGI, per germline (reference sequence). The CDR3 covers 14 residues. The CDR3 DNA reads TGTGCCAGCAGGAGCGGCTTTGTTCGGGATACGCAGTATTTT. This sequence encodes CASRSGFVRDTQYF.

The chain combines TRBV21-1 with TRBJ2-3; the table calls TRBD1, which could not be checked here. TRBV21-1 is listed as a pseudogene. This CDR3 contains 14 residues. The CDR3 loop reads CASSKEGCTDTQYF. The CDR3 DNA reads TGTGCCAGCAGCAAAGAGGGGTGCACAGATACGCAGTATTTT.

This rearrangement joins TRBV5-1 to TRBJ2-1; 7 nucleotides match TRBD2. The trim removed 2 bases at V and 6 bases at J, leaving 8 bases unmatched. The length of the CDR3 is 15 residues. Per germline, CDR1 SGHRS and CDR2 YFSETQ. The CDR3 nucleotides read TGCGCCAGCAGCTTAGGACTAGGCTTGGGCAATGAGCAGTTCTTC. Translating it yields CASSLGLGLGNEQFF.

The chain uses TRBV3-1 (or the pseudogene TRBV3-2) and TRBJ2-1; 8 bases are a match to TRBD2. Trimming took 0 bases from V and 2 from J; bases not matched to a gene: 6. The V gene's germline CDR1 is LGHDT and CDR2 YNNKEL (reference sequence). The CDR3 extends over 17 amino acids. This CDR3 is CASSQDLVGGAYNEQFF. The CDR3 DNA reads as TGTGCCAGCAGCCAAGATCTAGTCGGGGGGGCCTACAATGAGCAGTTCTTC.

This rearrangement joins TRBV18 to TRBJ2-2; D is possibly TRBD1 (6 bases). Germline lookup yields CDR1 KGHSH and CDR2 LQKENI. Trimming pared 2 bases from V and 0 bases from J, leaving 13 bases between. This CDR3 is built from 17 residues. Here the CDR3 reads CASSPSSTGTNTGELFF. The CDR3 DNA follows: TGTGCCAGCTCACCATCGAGTACAGGGACGAACACCGGGGAGCTGTTTTTT.

The chain employs TRBV7-9 and TRBJ2-1; D possibly corresponds to TRBD2 (6 bases). With 5 bases removed from V and 7 bases from J, the gap between germline ends came to 9 bases. The CDR3 loop spans 12 amino acids. The germline gives CDR1 SEHNR, CDR2 FQNEAQ (reference sequence). Written as DNA, the CDR3 is TGTGCCAGCAGCCCGGGGGATAATGAGCAGTTCTTC. It translates to CASSPGDNEQFF.